These T cell receptor beta chains were read from a single sample in a study of regulatory T cells in long-lasting Graves disease. One entry per CDR3 protein results from TCRdb running MiXCR on the multiplex PCR reads. The sample consists of approximately 460,000 distinct CDR3 sequences, 16% of them appearing once. A further study also used this sample, focusing on T cells in Graves' hyperthyroidism and ophthalmopathy.

This material consisted of peripheral blood mononuclear cells (PBMCs), taken at new diagnosis, from a patient treated with antithyroid drugs. The receptors shown here come from a woman aged 25 to 39 with Graves disease. Each CDR3 is given with its conserved first and last residue. D genes are given only for firm matches. Clone size, where shown, is once, few, many, or a class for clones that have expanded.

d_call,v_call,j_call,clone_size,cdr3_aa,cdr3_nt
TRBD1,TRBV11-2,TRBJ1-2,many,CASSYTGEANYGYTF,TGTGCCAGCAGTTATACAGGGGAAGCTAACTATGGCTACACCTTC
.,TRBV30,TRBJ2-6,.,CAWSRQSSGANVLTF,TGTGCCTGGAGTCGACAGTCCTCTGGGGCCAACGTCCTGACTTTC
TRBD2,TRBV9,TRBJ2-3,few,CASSTSSGRSLTDTQYF,TGTGCCAGCAGCACGTCTAGCGGGAGGTCGCTCACAGATACGCAGTATTTT
.,TRBV10-1,TRBJ2-7,.,CASSEPYRAGTYEQYF,TGCGCCAGCAGTGAGCCATATCGGGCGGGAACCTACGAGCAGTACTTC
TRBD2,TRBV28,TRBJ2-1,many,CAIDSGSSYNEQFF,TGTGCCATCGATAGCGGGAGCTCCTACAATGAGCAGTTCTTC
TRBD2,TRBV28,TRBJ2-1,.,CASSLFVTSGKDNEQFF,TGTGCCAGCAGTTTATTTGTGACTAGCGGAAAAGACAATGAGCAGTTCTTC
.,TRBV30,TRBJ1-1,many,CAWGKGSGGYTEAFF,TGTGCCTGGGGAAAAGGGTCCGGGGGGTACACTGAAGCTTTCTTT
.,TRBV3-1,TRBJ1-4,.,CASSQYRRTNEKLFF,TGTGCCAGCAGCCAATATCGAAGGACTAATGAAAAACTGTTTTTT
.,TRBV5-6,TRBJ1-1,.,CASSPTSREWGEAFF,TGTGCCAGCAGCCCCACATCCAGGGAGTGGGGTGAAGCTTTCTTT
.,TRBV7-2,TRBJ2-3,.,CASRFSGDTQYF,TGTGCCAGCAGATTCTCGGGGGATACGCAGTATTTT
.,TRBV27,TRBJ2-1,few,CASSLRGRNEQFF,TGTGCCAGCAGTTTAAGGGGTCGTAATGAGCAGTTCTTC
TRBD1,TRBV14,TRBJ1-2,few,CASSQGLQGYYGYTF,TGTGCCAGCAGCCAAGGGTTACAGGGGTACTATGGCTACACCTTC
.,TRBV29-1,TRBJ2-1,few,CSVEVRYNEQFF,TGCAGCGTTGAGGTTAGGTACAATGAGCAGTTCTTC
.,TRBV7-2,TRBJ2-7,many,CASSPQAGSSYEQYF,TGTGCCAGCAGCCCGCAGGCGGGATCCTCCTACGAGCAGTACTTC
.,TRBV5-1,TRBJ1-1,.,CASSTREGTEAFF,TGCGCCAGCAGCACTAGAGAGGGGACTGAAGCTTTCTTT
TRBD2,TRBV10-3,TRBJ2-1,.,CAISERLAGLPEQFF,TGTGCCATCAGTGAGAGACTAGCGGGACTTCCGGAGCAGTTCTTC
.,TRBV7-9,TRBJ1-3,many,CASSSGSSSGNTIYF,TGTGCCAGCAGCTCCGGCTCGAGCTCTGGAAACACCATATATTTT
.,TRBV9,TRBJ1-2,many,CASSVDIGTLKSGYTF,TGTGCCAGCAGCGTAGATATTGGGACTTTAAAATCGGGCTACACCTTC
TRBD2,TRBV28,TRBJ2-5,many,CASDPGLRETQYF,TGTGCCAGCGATCCGGGACTACGGGAGACCCAGTACTTC
.,TRBV27,TRBJ2-1,many,CASRARGLGGYNEQFF,TGTGCCAGCAGAGCCCGGGGGTTGGGCGGATACAATGAGCAGTTCTTC
.,TRBV7-2,TRBJ2-1,.,CASSLVGGGSFVTNEQFF,TGTGCCAGCAGCTTAGTCGGGGGCGGGAGCTTCGTCACGAATGAGCAGTTCTTC
.,TRBV5-5,TRBJ1-3,.,CASSGTWTPGDTIYF,TGTGCCAGCAGCGGAACATGGACCCCTGGAGACACCATATATTTT
TRBD2,TRBV9,TRBJ2-1,.,CASSVGASGVYNEQFF,TGTGCCAGCAGCGTAGGTGCTAGCGGAGTATACAATGAGCAGTTCTTC
.,TRBV28,TRBJ1-4,few,CASSLSGLESDEKLFF,TGTGCCAGCAGTTTATCCGGCCTGGAGTCCGATGAAAAACTGTTTTTT
.,TRBV28,TRBJ1-1,.,CASSSRIRGGGTEAFF,TGTGCCAGCAGTTCGCGCATCAGGGGAGGAGGCACTGAAGCTTTCTTT
TRBD2,TRBV6-5,TRBJ2-7,.,CASSYTGLAGVGQYEQYF,TGTGCCAGCAGTTACACGGGACTAGCGGGAGTGGGCCAGTACGAGCAGTACTTC
TRBD2,TRBV12-3/TRBV12-4,TRBJ2-5,many,CASSFSSLAGEVWETQYF,TGTGCCAGCAGTTTTAGTAGCCTAGCGGGAGAAGTGTGGGAGACCCAGTACTTC
TRBD2,TRBV5-5,TRBJ2-5,.,CASTLRLGLAGGPQETQYF,TGTGCCAGCACCTTACGCCTCGGTCTAGCGGGAGGCCCCCAAGAGACCCAGTACTTC
.,TRBV28,TRBJ2-7,many,CAISQGGLYEQYF,TGTGCCATCTCGCAGGGGGGGTTGTACGAGCAGTACTTC
TRBD1,TRBV5-1,TRBJ1-4,many,CASSLAGQGLSLGEKLFF,TGCGCCAGCAGCTTGGCGGGACAGGGGCTCTCCTTGGGCGAAAAACTGTTTTTT
.,TRBV5-6,TRBJ2-3,many,CASSTLDSFGFVPHSTDTQYF,TGTGCCAGCAGCACCCTGGACAGCTTCGGCTTTGTCCCTCATAGCACAGATACGCAGTATTTT
.,TRBV24-1,TRBJ1-5,many,CATSVGSPGGNQPQHF,TGTGCCACCAGCGTTGGGTCTCCGGGGGGCAATCAGCCCCAGCATTTT
.,TRBV20-1,TRBJ2-1,many,CSARGTITGTNEQFF,TGCAGTGCTAGAGGTACTATTACGGGGACCAATGAGCAGTTCTTC
.,TRBV5-1,TRBJ1-1,many,CASSLIGVKQNTEAFF,TGCGCCAGCAGCTTGATCGGGGTCAAACAGAACACTGAAGCTTTCTTT
.,TRBV27,TRBJ1-2,.,CASSSRARGFGYTF,TGTGCCAGCAGTTCCAGGGCCCGTGGGTTTGGCTACACCTTC
.,TRBV18,TRBJ2-7,.,CASSPPGAEQYF,TGTGCCAGCTCACCACCCGGGGCCGAGCAGTACTTC
TRBD2,TRBV10-3,TRBJ2-6,.,CAISEGLGLAGGSSGANVLTF,TGTGCCATCAGTGAGGGGTTGGGACTAGCGGGAGGGAGCTCTGGGGCCAACGTCCTGACTTTC
TRBD2,TRBV10-3,TRBJ2-3,few,CAIGEAGVTDTQYF,TGTGCCATCGGGGAAGCGGGGGTAACAGATACGCAGTATTTT
TRBD1,TRBV28,TRBJ1-2,many,CATRGQTPFHYGYTF,TGTGCCACCAGGGGGCAGACGCCGTTCCACTATGGCTACACCTTC
.,TRBV18,TRBJ1-1,many,CASSPQGTAEAFF,TGTGCCAGCTCACCTCAGGGGACCGCTGAAGCTTTCTTT
.,TRBV5-1,TRBJ2-3,few,CASSLVASTDTQYF,TGCGCCAGCAGCTTGGTGGCTAGCACAGATACGCAGTATTTT
.,TRBV19,TRBJ2-1,few,CASSIVLGEQFF,TGTGCCAGTAGTATTGTGTTGGGTGAGCAGTTCTTC
.,TRBV20-1,TRBJ1-2,many,CSAGTTGGQPLNYGYTF,TGCAGTGCGGGAACGACCGGTGGGCAGCCCTTAAACTATGGCTACACCTTC
.,TRBV5-1,TRBJ1-4,many,CASSWGVLASPPSTNEKLFF,TGCGCCAGCAGCTGGGGGGTGTTGGCCTCTCCTCCGTCAACTAATGAAAAACTGTTTTTT
.,TRBV18,TRBJ1-3,many,CASSPLTVPGSGNTIYF,TGTGCCAGCTCACCATTGACAGTTCCGGGCTCTGGAAACACCATATATTTT
TRBD1,TRBV11-2,TRBJ2-7,many,CASSLAPGQHYEQYF,TGTGCCAGCAGCTTAGCCCCGGGACAGCACTACGAGCAGTACTTC